The following is a T cell receptor (beta chain) sequence with its context. The CDR3 runs 15 residues. The V segment lost 3 bases and the J segment 3 bases; nucleotides outside the gene matches: 5. Looked up from germline, CDR1 is SGHTA and CDR2 is FQGNSA. Repertoires were generated with immunoSEQ multiplex PCR, while TCRdb's copy carries only in-frame clones and drops some. Of about 87,000 clones in the sample, 70% to 90% were seen once. This sample was taken from a study of blood T cell repertoires in COVID-19. Turning to the study itself: Collection of acute and convalescent COVID-19 samples took place in the United States, Italy and Spain.

The genes are TRBV7-2 and TRBJ2-7, with 10 bases identical to TRBD2. Sequenced material: peripheral blood. This TCR was sampled from a man aged 40-49 years with acute or convalescent COVID-19. The DNA for the CDR3 is TGTGCCAGCAGCTTCCGAGCGGGGGGGGGCTACGAGCAGTACTTC. Its protein is CASSFRAGGGYEQYF.